One and the same sample provided the 4 T cell receptor beta chains below, sequenced in a study of cytomegalovirus exposure and HLA in healthy donors. The PCR used 60 Vbeta and 13 Jbeta primers. This table comes from immunoSEQ multiplex PCR, and its TCRdb copy is limited to in-frame clones, with some not included. The record lists 60,000 to 100,000 clones, of which the ten most abundant hold approximately 4.3%. Specimen: PBMCs. These receptors were taken from a man aged 25 to 45 in good health and CMV-seronegative.

The rearrangement uses TRBV4-1 and TRBJ1-5; 9 bases line up with TRBD1. Looked up from germline, CDR1 is MGHRA and CDR2 is YSYEKL. With 2 bases clipped from V and 6 bases from J, the junction kept 5 bases outside the gene matches. The CDR3 has 15 residues. CDR3 DNA: TGCGCCAGCAGCCAATTCACAGGGGGCGGTCAGCCCCAGCATTTT. It yields the protein CASSQFTGGGQPQHF.

The J gene is TRBJ2-7, the V gene TRBV6-5; weak D call: TRBD1 (6 bases). Trimming cost V 7 bases and J 3 bases, with 10 bases left between them. The CDR3 has 12 amino acids. Per the germline V gene, CDR1 is MNHEY and CDR2 is SVGAGI. CDR3 region: CASTGTHYEQYF. Here the CDR3 DNA reads TGTGCCAGCACCGGGACACACTACGAGCAGTACTTC.

The J gene is TRBJ2-7, the V gene TRBV5-1; 7 bases align to TRBD1. Per the germline V gene, CDR1 is SGHRS and CDR2 is YFSETQ. Unmatched junction bases numbered 4, after V lost 2 bases and J lost 2 bases. The CDR3 has 14 residues. Written as DNA, the CDR3 is TGCGCCAGCAGCTTTCGACAGGGAACCTACGAGCAGTACTTC. It is translated as CASSFRQGTYEQYF.

The J gene is TRBJ2-7, the V gene TRBV2, with a tentative D call TRBD2 (6 bases). Trimming took off 9 bases at V and 0 bases at J, with 12 bases between the two ends. Germline CDR1 and CDR2: SNHLY and FYNNEI. CDR3 length equals 13 residues. The CDR3 nucleotides are TGTGCCAGTCTGTCGGGGGTCTCCTACGAGCAGTACTTC. Residues: CASLSGVSYEQYF.